There are a few counts of the clone carrying this TCR beta chain. This specimen comes from a study of human T cells and chemical hapten exposure. Total RNA was isolated from whole blood that had not been fractionated. MiXCR, applied by TCRdb to the 5' RACE reads, yields one record per CDR3 protein. The sample has roughly 82,000 distinct CDR3 sequences, 15% to 20% seen once. The ends were cut back, 2 bases at V and 3 bases at J, with 16 bases in the middle. Germline assignment: CDR1 SEHNR and CDR2 FQNEAQ (reference sequence). CDR3 length equals 16 residues. The chain joins TRBV7-9 to TRBJ2-5; D could derive from TRBD1 or TRBD2 (5 bases each). This receptor was taken from a female donor in good health. The CDR3 protein is CASSLSPPGREETQYF. The CDR3 nucleotides read TGTGCCAGCAGCTTAAGCCCCCCGGGACGAGAAGAGACCCAGTACTTC.